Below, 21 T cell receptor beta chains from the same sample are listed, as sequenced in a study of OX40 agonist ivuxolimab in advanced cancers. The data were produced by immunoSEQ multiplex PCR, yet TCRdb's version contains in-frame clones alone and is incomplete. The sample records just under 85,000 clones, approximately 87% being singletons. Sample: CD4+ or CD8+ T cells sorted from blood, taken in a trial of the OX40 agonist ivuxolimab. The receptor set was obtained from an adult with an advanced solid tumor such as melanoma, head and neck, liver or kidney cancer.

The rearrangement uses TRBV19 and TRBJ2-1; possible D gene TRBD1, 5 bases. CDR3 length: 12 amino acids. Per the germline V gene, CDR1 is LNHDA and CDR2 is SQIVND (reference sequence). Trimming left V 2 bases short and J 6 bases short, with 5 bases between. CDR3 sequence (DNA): TGTGCCAGTAGTATACAGGGCAATGAGCAGTTCTTC. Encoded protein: CASSIQGNEQFF.

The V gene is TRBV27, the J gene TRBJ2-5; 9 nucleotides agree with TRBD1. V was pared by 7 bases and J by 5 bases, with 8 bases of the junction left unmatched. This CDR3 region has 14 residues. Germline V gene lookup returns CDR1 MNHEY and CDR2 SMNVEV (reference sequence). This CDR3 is CASKRWDRDETQYF. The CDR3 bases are TGTGCCAGCAAACGATGGGACAGGGATGAGACCCAGTACTTC.

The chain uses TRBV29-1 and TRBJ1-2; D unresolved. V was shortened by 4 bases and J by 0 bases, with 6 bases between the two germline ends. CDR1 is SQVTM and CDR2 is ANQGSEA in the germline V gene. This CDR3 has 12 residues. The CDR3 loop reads CSVAVSNYGYTF. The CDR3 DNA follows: TGCAGCGTTGCAGTCTCTAACTATGGCTACACCTTC.

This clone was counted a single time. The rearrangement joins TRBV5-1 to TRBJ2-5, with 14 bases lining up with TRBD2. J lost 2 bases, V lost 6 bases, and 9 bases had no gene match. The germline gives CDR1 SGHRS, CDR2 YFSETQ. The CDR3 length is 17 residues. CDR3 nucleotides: TGCGCCAGCATACCGGGGACTAGCGGGGGTTTACAAGAGACCCAGTACTTC. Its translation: CASIPGTSGGLQETQYF. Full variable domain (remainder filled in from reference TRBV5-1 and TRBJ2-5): KAGVTQTPRYLIKTRGQQVTLSCSPISGHRSVSWYQQTPGQGLQFLFEYFSETQRNKGNFPGRFSGRQFSNSRSEMNVSTLELGDSALYLCASIPGTSGGLQETQYFGPGTRLLVL.

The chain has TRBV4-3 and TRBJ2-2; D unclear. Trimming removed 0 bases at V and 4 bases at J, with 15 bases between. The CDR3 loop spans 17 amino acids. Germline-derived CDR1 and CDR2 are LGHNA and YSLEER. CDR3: CASSQDGPFPATGELFF. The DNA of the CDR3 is TGCGCCAGCAGCCAAGATGGGCCGTTCCCGGCCACCGGGGAGCTGTTTTTT.

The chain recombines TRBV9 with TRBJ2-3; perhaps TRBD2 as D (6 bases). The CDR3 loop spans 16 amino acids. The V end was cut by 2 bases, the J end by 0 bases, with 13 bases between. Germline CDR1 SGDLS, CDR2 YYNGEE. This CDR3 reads CASSVGAGTSTDTQYF. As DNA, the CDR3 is TGTGCCAGCAGCGTGGGCGCGGGGACTAGCACAGATACGCAGTATTTT.

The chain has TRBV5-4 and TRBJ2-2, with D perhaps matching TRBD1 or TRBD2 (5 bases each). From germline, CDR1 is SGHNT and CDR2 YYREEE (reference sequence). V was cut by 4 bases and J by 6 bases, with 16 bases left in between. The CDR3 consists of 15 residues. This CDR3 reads CASSRALGTPGELFF. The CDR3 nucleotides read TGTGCCAGCAGCCGGGCCCTCGGGACCCCCGGGGAGCTGTTTTTT.

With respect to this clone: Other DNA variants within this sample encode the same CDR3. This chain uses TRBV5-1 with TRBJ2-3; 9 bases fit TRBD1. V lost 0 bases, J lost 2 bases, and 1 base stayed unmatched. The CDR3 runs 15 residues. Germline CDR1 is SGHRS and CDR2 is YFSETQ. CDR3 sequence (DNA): TGCGCCAGCAGCTTGGGGGACAGGGTCACAGATACGCAGTATTTT. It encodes CASSLGDRVTDTQYF.

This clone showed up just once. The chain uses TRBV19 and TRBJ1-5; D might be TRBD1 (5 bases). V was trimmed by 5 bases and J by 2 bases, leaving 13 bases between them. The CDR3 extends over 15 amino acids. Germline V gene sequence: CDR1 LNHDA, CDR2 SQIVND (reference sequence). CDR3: CASSFRDERNQPQHF. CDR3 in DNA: TGTGCCAGTAGTTTCCGGGACGAACGCAATCAGCCCCAGCATTTT.

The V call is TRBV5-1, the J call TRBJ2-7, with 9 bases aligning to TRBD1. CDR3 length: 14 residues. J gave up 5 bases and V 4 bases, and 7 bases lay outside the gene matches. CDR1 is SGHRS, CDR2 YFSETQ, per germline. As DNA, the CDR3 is TGCGCCAGCAGCCCGGGACAGGGTTTCGACGAGCAGTACTTC. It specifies CASSPGQGFDEQYF.

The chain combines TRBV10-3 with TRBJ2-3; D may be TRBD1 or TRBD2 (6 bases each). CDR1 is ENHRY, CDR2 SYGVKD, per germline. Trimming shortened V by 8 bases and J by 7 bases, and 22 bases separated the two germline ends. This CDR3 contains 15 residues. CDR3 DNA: TGTGCCATCCAACCTACGGGGGCGTTGGTTAATACGCAGTATTTT. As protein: CAIQPTGALVNTQYF.

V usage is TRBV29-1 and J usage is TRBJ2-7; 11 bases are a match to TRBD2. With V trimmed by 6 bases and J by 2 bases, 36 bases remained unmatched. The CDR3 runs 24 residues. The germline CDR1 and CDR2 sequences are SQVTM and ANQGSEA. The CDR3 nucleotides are TGCAGCGTCCCCCCCCGCCGGGACATTAATCCGAACAATAGCGGGGGGGGCCGACCCTACGAGCAGTACTTC. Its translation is CSVPPRRDINPNNSGGGRPYEQYF.

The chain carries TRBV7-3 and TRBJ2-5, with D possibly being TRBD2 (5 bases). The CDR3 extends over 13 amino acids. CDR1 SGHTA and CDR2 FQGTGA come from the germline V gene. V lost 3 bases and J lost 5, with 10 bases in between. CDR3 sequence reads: CASSFVPGETQYF. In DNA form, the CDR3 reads TGTGCCAGCAGCTTTGTACCGGGGGAGACCCAGTACTTC.

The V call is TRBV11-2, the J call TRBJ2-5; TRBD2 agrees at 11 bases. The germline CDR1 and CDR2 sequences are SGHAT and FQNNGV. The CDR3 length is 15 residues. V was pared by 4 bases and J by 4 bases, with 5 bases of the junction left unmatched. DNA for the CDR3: TGTGCCAGCAGCTCATTAGCGGGGGGGCGAGAGACCCAGTACTTC. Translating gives CASSSLAGGRETQYF.

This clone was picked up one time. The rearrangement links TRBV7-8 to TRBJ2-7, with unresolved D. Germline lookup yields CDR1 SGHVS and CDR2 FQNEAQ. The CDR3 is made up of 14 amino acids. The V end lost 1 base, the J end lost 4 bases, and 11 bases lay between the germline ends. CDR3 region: CASSLELLVYEQYF. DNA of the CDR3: TGTGCCAGCAGCTTAGAATTATTAGTATACGAGCAGTACTTC.

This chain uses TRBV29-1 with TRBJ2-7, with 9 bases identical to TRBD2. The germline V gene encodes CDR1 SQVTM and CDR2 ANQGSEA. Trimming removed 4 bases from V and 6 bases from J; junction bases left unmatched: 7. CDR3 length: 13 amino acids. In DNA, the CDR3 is TGCAGCGTTGGGGGTAGCGGGGGACCCGAGCAGTACTTC. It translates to CSVGGSGGPEQYF.

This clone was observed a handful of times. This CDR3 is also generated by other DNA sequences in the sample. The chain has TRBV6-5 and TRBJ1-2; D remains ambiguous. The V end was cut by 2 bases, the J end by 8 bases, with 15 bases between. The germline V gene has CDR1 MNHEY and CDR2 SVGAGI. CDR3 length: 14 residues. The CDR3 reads CASSYDTGTGGYTF. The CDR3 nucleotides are TGTGCCAGCAGTTACGATACGGGAACGGGCGGCTACACCTTC.

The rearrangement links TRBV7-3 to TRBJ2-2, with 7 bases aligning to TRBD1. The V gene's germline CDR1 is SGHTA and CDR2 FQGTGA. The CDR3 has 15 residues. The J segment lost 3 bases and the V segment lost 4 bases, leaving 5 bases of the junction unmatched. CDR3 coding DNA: TGTGCCAGCAGCTCCTCGGGACAGTACACCGGGGAGCTGTTTTTT. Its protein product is CASSSSGQYTGELFF.

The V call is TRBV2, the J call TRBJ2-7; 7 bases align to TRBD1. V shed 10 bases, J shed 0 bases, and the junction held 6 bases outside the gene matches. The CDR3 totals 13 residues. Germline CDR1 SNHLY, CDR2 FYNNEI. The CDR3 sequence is CATGGQASYEQYF. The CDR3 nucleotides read TGTGCCACCGGAGGACAGGCCTCCTACGAGCAGTACTTC.

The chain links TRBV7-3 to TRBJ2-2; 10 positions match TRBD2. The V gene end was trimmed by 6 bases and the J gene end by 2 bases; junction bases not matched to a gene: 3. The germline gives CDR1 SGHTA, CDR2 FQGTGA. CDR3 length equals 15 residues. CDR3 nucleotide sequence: TGTGCCAGCAGGAGGACTAGCGGCAACACCGGGGAGCTGTTTTTT. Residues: CASRRTSGNTGELFF.

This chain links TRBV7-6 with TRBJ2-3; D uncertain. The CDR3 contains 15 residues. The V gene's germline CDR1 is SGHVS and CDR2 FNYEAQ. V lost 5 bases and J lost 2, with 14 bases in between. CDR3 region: CASSPLRIYTDTQYF. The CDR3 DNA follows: TGTGCCAGCAGCCCACTGCGGATTTACACAGATACGCAGTATTTT.